Detailed here is one TCR beta chain. As yet, its antigen is unknown. The CDR3 consists of 14 residues. The trim removed 7 bases at V and 2 bases at J, leaving 3 bases unmatched. The data derive from a study of shared clonotypes between healthy human individuals. Data came from immunoSEQ multiplex PCR; TCRdb stores just in-frame clones and leaves some out. The profile shows fewer than 650,000 clones, roughly 79% of them singletons. Findings and limits, study-wide: The represented genetic and exposure-history diversity was limited by the small number of donors.

The sequence was obtained from a woman aged 40 to 50 in good health. Some clones in this sample may be carry-over from other donors' samples. The genes are TRBV23-1 and TRBJ2-5; 11 bases align to TRBD1. TRBV23-1 is classed as an ORF, of uncertain function. The specimen sequenced was PBMCs. CDR3 DNA sequence: TGCGCCAGCAACCGGGACAGGGGGCAAGAGACCCAGTACTTC. It translates to CASNRDRGQETQYF.